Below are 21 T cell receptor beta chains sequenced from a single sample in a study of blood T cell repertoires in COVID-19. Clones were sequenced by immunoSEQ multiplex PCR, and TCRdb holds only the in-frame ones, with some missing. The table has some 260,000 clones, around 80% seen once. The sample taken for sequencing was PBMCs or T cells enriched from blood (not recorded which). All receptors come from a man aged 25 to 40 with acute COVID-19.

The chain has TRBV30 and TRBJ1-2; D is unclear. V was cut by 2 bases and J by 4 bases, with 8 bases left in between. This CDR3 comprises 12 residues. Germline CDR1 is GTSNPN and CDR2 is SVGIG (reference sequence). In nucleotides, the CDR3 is TGTGCCTGGAGTAGAGGCACCTATGGCTACACCTTC. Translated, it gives CAWSRGTYGYTF.

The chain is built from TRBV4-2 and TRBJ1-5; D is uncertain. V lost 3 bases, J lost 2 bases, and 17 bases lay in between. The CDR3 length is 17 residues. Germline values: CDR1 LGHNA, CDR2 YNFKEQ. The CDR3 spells CASSQPPDAGGNQPQHF. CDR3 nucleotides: TGTGCCAGCAGCCAGCCTCCGGATGCGGGCGGCAATCAGCCCCAGCATTTT.

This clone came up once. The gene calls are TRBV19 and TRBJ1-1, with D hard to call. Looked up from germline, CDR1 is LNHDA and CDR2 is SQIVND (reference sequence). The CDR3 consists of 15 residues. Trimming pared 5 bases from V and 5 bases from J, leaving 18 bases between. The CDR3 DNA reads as TGTGCCAGTAGTCACCCCCGGGTAGGTCCTACTGAAGCTTTCTTT. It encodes CASSHPRVGPTEAFF.

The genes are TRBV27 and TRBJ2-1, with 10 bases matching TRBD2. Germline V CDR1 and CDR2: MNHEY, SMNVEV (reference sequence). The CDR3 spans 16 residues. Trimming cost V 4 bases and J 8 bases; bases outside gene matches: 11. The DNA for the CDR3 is TGTGCCAGCAGTTCCCACAGCGGGAGGGCCTATTATGAGCAGTTCTTC. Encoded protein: CASSSHSGRAYYEQFF.

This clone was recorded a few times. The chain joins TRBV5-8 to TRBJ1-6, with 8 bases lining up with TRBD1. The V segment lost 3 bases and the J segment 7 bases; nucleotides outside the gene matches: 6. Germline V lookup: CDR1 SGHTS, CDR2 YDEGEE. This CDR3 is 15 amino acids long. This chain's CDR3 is CASSYDTGGNSPLHF. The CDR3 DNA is TGTGCCAGCAGCTACGACACAGGGGGGAATTCACCCCTCCACTTT.

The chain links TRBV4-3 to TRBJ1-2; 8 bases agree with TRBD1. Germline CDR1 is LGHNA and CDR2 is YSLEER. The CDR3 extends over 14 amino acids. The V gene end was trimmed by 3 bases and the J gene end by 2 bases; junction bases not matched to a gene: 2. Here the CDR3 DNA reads TGCGCCAGCAGCCAGGGGACAGGAAACTATGGCTACACCTTC. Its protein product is CASSQGTGNYGYTF.

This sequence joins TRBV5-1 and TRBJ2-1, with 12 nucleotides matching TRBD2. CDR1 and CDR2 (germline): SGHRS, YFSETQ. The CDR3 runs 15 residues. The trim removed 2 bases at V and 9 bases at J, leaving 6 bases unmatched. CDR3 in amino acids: CASSFGLAGISEQFF. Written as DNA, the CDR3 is TGCGCCAGCAGCTTTGGACTAGCGGGGATATCTGAGCAGTTCTTC.

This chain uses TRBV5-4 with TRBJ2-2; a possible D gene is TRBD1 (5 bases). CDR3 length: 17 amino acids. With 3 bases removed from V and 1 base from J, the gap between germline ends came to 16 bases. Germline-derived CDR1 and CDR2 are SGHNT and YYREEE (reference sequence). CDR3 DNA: TGTGCCAGCAGCTCTGCTGCGAGAACAGGGAACACCGGGGAGCTGTTTTTT. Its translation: CASSSAARTGNTGELFF.

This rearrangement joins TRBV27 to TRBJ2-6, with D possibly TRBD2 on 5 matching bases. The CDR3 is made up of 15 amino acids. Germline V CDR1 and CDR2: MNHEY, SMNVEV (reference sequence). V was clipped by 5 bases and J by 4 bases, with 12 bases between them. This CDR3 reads CASSIIGVGANVLTF. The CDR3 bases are TGTGCCAGCAGTATTATCGGGGTCGGGGCCAACGTCCTGACTTTC.

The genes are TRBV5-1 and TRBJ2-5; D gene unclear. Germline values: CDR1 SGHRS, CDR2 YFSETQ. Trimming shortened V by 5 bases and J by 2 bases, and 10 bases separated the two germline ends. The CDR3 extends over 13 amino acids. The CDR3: CASRVQAQETQYF. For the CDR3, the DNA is TGCGCCAGCAGAGTGCAGGCTCAAGAGACCCAGTACTTC.

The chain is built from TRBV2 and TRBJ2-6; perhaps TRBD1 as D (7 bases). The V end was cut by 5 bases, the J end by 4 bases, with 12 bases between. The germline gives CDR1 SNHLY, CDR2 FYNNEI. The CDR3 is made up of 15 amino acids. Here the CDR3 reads CASSLRGAGANVLTF. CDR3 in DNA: TGTGCCAGCAGTCTCAGGGGGGCCGGGGCCAACGTCCTGACTTTC.

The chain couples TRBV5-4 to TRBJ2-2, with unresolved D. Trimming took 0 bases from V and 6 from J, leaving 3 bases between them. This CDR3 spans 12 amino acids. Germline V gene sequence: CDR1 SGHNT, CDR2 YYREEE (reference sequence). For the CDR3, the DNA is TGTGCCAGCAGCTTGGTATCCGGGGAGCTGTTTTTT. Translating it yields CASSLVSGELFF.

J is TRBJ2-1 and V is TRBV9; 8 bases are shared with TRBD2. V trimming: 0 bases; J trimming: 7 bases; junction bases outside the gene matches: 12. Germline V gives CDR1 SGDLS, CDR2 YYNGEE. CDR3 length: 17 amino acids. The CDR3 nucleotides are TGTGCCAGCAGCGTAGATTCACCAGCGGGAGTGACAAATGAGCAGTTCTTC. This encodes CASSVDSPAGVTNEQFF. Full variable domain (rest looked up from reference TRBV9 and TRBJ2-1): DSGVTQTPKHLITATGQRVTLRCSPRSGDLSVYWYQQSLDQGLQFLIQYYNGEERAKGNILERFSAQQFPDLHSELNLSSLELGDSALYFCASSVDSPAGVTNEQFFGPGTRLTVL.

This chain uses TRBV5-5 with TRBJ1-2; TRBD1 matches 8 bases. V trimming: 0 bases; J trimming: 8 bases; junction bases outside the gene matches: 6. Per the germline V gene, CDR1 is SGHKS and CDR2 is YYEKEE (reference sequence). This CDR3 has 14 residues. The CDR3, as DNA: TGTGCCAGCAGCTTGGGAGGACAGGGTCGAGGCTACACCTTC. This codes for CASSLGGQGRGYTF.

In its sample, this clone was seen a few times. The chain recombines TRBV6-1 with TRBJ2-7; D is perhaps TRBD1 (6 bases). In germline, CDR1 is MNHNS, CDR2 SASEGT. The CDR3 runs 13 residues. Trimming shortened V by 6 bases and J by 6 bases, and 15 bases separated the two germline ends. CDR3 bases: TGTGCCAGCAGCGGGATCCTCAGGGGCGAGCAGTACGTC. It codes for CASSGILRGEQYV.

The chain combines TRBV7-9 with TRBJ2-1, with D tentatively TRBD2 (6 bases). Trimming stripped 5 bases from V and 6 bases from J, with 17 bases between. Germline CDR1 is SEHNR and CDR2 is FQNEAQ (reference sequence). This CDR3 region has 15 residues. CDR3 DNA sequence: TGTGCCAGCAGCCCCGGGAGACTAGAGGTCAATGAGCAGTTCTTC. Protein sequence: CASSPGRLEVNEQFF.

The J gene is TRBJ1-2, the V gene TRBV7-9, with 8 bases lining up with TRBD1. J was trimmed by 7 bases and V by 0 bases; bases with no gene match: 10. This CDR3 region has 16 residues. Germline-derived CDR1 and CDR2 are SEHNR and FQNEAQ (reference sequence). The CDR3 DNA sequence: TGTGCCAGCAGCTTAGCGCTTGGCAGGGGGCCTCGTGGCTACACCTTC. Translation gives CASSLALGRGPRGYTF.

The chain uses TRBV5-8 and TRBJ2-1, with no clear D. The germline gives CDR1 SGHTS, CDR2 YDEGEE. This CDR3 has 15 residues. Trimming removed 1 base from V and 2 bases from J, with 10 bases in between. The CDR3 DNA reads TGTGCCAGCAGCTTGCGGAGCGCCCCCTACAATGAGCAGTTCTTC. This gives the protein CASSLRSAPYNEQFF.

The CDR3 DNA sequence: TGTGCCAGCTCACCGGGTGACAGGGTCAATTCACCCCTCCACTTT. As protein: CASSPGDRVNSPLHF. The chain joins TRBV18 to TRBJ1-6, with TRBD1 identical over 7 bases. Germline V lookup: CDR1 KGHSH, CDR2 LQKENI. The length of the CDR3 is 15 residues. V dropped 3 bases and J dropped 7; count of bases not matched to a gene: 6.

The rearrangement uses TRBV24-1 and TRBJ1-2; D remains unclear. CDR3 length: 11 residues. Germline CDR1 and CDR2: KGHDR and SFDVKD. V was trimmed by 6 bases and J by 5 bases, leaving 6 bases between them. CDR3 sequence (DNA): TGTGCCACCAGTAATATATATGGCTACACCTTC. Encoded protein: CATSNIYGYTF.

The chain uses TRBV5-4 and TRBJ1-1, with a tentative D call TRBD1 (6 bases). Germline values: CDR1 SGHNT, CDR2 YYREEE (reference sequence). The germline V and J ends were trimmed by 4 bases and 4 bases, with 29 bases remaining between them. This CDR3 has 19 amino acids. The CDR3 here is CASSPIGGGAQRVATEAFF. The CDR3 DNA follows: TGTGCCAGCAGCCCCATCGGTGGGGGGGCGCAAAGGGTAGCCACTGAAGCTTTCTTT.